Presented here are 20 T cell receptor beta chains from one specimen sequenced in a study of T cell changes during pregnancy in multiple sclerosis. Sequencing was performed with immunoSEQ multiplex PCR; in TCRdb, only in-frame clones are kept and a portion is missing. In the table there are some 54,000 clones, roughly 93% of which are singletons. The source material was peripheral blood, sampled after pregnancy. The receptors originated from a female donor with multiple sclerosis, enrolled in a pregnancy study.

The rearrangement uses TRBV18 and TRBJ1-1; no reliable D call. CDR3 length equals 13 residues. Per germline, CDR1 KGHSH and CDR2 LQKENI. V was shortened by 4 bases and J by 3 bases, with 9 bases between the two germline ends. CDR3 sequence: CASSLSVYTEAFF. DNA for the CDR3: TGTGCCAGCTCACTGTCGGTTTACACTGAAGCTTTCTTT. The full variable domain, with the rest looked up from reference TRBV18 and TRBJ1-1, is NAGVMQNPRHLVRRRGQEARLRCSPMKGHSHVYWYRQLPEEGLKFMVYLQKENIIDESGMPKERFSAEFPKEGPSILRIQQVVRGDSAAYFCASSLSVYTEAFFGQGTRLTVV.

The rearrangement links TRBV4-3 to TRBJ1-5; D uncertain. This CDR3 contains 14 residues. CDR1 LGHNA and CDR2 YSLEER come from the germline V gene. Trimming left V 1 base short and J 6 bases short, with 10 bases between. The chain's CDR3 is CASSQVWGGQPQHF. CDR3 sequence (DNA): TGCGCCAGCAGCCAAGTCTGGGGAGGTCAGCCCCAGCATTTT.

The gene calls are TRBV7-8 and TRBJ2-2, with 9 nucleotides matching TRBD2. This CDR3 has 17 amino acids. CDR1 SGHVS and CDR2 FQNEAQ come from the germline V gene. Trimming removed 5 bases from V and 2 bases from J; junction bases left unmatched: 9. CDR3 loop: CASSPSAGGANTGELFF. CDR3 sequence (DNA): TGTGCCAGCAGCCCGTCAGCGGGAGGCGCCAACACCGGGGAGCTGTTTTTT.

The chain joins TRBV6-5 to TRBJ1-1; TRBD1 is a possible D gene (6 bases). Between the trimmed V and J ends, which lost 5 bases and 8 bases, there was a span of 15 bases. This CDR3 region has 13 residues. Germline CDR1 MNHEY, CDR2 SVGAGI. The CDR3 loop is CASSPRTAMEAFF. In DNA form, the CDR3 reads TGTGCCAGCAGTCCAAGGACAGCGATGGAAGCTTTCTTT.

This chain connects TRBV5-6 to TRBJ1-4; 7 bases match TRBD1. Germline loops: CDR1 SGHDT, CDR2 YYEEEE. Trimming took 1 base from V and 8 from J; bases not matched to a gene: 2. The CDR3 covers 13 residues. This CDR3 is CASSLTGVEKLFF. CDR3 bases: TGTGCCAGCAGCTTGACAGGGGTCGAAAAACTGTTTTTT.

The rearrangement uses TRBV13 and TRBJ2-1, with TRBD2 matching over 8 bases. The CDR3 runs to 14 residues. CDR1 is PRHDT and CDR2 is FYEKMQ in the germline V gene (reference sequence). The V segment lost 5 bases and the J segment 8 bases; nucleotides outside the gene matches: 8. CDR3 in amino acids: CASSIRTSTHEQFF. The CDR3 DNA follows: TGTGCCAGCAGCATACGGACTAGCACCCATGAGCAGTTCTTC.

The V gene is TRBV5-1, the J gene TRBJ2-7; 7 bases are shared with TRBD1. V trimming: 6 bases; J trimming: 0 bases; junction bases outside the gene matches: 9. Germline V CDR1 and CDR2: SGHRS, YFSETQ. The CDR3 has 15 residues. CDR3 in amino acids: CASKKGTEISYEQYF. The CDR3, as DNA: TGCGCCAGCAAAAAGGGGACAGAGATCTCCTACGAGCAGTACTTC.

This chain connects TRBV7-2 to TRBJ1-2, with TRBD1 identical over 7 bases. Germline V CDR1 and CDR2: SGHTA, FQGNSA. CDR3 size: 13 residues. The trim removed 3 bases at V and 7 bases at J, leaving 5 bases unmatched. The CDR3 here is CASSFDRVGGYTF. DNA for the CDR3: TGTGCCAGCAGCTTCGACAGGGTTGGTGGCTACACCTTC.

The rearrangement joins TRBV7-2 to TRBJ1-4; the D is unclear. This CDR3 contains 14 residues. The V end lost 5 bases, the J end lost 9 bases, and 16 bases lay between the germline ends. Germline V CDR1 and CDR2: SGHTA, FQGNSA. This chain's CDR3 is CASSVGGDRKKLFF. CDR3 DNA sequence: TGTGCCAGCAGCGTGGGAGGCGACCGGAAAAAACTGTTTTTT. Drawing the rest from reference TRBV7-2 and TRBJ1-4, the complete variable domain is GAGVSQSPSNKVTEKGKDVELRCDPISGHTALYWYRQSLGQGLEFLIYFQGNSAPDKSGLPSDRFSAERTGGSVSTLTIQRTQQEDSAVYLCASSVGGDRKKLFFGSGTQLSVL.

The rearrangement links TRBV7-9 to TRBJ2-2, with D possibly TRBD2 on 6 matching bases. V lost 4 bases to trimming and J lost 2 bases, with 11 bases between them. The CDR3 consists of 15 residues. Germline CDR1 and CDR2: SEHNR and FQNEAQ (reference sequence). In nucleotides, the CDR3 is TGTGCCAGCAGCTCACTAGCCCATAACACCGGGGAGCTGTTTTTT. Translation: CASSSLAHNTGELFF.

CDR3 DNA: TGTGCCACCTCCGTCGGGCCAGGGGGCAACTATGGCTACACCTTC. This encodes CATSVGPGGNYGYTF. The chain uses TRBV19 and TRBJ1-2, with 8 bases identical to TRBD1. V gave up 10 bases and J gave up 2 bases; unmatched junction bases: 12. CDR3 length: 15 residues. The germline V gene encodes CDR1 LNHDA and CDR2 SQIVND (reference sequence).

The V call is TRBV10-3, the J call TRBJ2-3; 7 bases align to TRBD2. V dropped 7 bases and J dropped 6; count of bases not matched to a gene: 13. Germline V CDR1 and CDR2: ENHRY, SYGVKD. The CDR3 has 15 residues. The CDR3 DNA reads TGTGCCATCAATGGAGCGGGACCCTCGGACGATACGCAGTATTTT. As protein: CAINGAGPSDDTQYF.

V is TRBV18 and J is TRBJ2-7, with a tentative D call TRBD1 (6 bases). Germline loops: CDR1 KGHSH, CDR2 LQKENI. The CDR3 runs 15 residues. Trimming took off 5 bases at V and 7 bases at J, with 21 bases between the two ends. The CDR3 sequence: CASSSRTDTGLEQYF. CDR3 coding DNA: TGTGCCAGCTCATCCCGGACAGATACAGGTTTGGAGCAGTACTTC.

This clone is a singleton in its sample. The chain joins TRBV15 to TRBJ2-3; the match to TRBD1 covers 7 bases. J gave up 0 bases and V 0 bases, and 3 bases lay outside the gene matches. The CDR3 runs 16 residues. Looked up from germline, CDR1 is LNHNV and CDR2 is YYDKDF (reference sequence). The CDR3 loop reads CATSRDRQGSTDTQYF. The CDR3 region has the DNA TGTGCCACCAGCAGAGATCGACAGGGAAGCACAGATACGCAGTATTTT.

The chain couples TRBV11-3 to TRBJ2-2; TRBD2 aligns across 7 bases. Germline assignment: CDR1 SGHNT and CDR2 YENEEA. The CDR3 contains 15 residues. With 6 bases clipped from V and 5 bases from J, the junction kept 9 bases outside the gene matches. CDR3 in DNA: TGTGCCAGCAGACGGGGGGATAGCAGTACCGGGGAGCTGTTTTTT. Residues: CASRRGDSSTGELFF.

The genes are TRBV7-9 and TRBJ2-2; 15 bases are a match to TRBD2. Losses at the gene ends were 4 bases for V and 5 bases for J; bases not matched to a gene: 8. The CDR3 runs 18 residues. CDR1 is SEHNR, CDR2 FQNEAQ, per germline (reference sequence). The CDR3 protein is CASSSGLAGGQTTGELFF. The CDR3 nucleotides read TGTGCCAGCAGCTCGGGACTAGCGGGAGGCCAGACGACCGGGGAGCTGTTTTTT.

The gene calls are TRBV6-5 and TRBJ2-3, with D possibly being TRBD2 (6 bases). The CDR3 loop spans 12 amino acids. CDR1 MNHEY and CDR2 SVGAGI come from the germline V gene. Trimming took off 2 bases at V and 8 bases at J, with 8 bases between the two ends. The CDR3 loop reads CASSYGGSTQYF. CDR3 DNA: TGTGCCAGCAGTTACGGGGGGTCTACGCAGTATTTT.

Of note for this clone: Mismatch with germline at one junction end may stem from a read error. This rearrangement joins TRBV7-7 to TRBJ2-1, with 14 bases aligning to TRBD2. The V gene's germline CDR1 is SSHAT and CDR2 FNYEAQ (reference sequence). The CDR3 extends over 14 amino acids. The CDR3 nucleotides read TGTGCTAGCAGCTTGGGACTAGCGGGAGAAGAGCAGTTCTTC. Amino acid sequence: CASSLGLAGEEQFF.

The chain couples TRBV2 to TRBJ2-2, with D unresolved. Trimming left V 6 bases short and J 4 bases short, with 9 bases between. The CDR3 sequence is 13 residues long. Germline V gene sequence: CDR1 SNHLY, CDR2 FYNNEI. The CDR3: CASRSRATGELFF. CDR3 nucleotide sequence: TGTGCCAGCAGATCGAGAGCCACCGGGGAGCTGTTTTTT.

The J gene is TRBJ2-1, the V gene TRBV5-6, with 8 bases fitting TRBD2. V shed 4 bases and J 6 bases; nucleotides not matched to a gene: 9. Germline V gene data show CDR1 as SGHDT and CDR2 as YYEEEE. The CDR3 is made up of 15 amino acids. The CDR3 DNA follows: TGTGCCAGCAGCAGAACGGGACTAGGGGGCAATGAGCAGTTCTTC. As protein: CASSRTGLGGNEQFF.